Presented here are 30 T cell receptor beta chains from one specimen sequenced in a study of cytomegalovirus exposure and HLA in healthy donors. The PCR was carried out with 60 Vbeta primers and 13 Jbeta primers. Repertoires were generated with immunoSEQ multiplex PCR, while TCRdb's copy carries only in-frame clones and drops some. The sample records about 160,000 clones, roughly 80% being singletons. The specimen was PBMCs. These receptors were taken from a male donor in good health and CMV-seropositive.

The chain couples TRBV2 to TRBJ1-3, with D perhaps TRBD1 (5 bases). Germline assignment: CDR1 SNHLY and CDR2 FYNNEI. The CDR3 consists of 14 residues. Trimming left V 6 bases short and J 8 bases short, with 17 bases between. CDR3 in DNA: TGTGCCAGCAGGCCCACCACATTCAGGGACACCATATATTTT. It is translated as CASRPTTFRDTIYF.

The chain uses TRBV7-9 and TRBJ1-2; a weak D match, TRBD1 (6 bases). The CDR3 spans 16 residues. V was trimmed by 0 bases and J by 7 bases, leaving 18 bases between them. Germline CDR1 reads SEHNR; CDR2 reads FQNEAQ (reference sequence). As DNA, the CDR3 is TGTGCCAGCAGCTTAGCGGAAGGAGGCAGGGGCTCTGGCTACACCTTC. This gives the protein CASSLAEGGRGSGYTF.

The chain couples TRBV7-2 to TRBJ1-1; D call uncertain. Deletions cut 5 bases from V and 6 bases from J, with 13 bases between. This CDR3 spans 13 amino acids. Germline CDR1 and CDR2: SGHTA and FQGNSA. The DNA for the CDR3 is TGTGCCAGCAGCCCGCGGTCGGGGTCTGAAGCTTTCTTT. Residues: CASSPRSGSEAFF.

This chain uses TRBV5-6 with TRBJ1-4; 11 bases agree with TRBD1. CDR3 length: 15 amino acids. Germline CDR1 SGHDT, CDR2 YYEEEE. The V and J ends lost 4 bases and 8 bases, in that order; junction bases with no gene match: 7. The CDR3 reads CASSQPGQGEEKLFF. The CDR3 region has the DNA TGTGCCAGCAGCCAACCGGGACAGGGGGAAGAAAAACTGTTTTTT.

The chain combines TRBV11-2 with TRBJ2-1; 8 positions match TRBD2. The ends lost 2 bases at V and 9 bases at J; junction bases unmatched: 3. Germline V gene data show CDR1 as SGHAT and CDR2 as FQNNGV. CDR3 size: 13 residues. The DNA for the CDR3 is TGTGCCAGCAGCTTATTACTAGCGGCTGAGCAGTTCTTC. Protein sequence: CASSLLLAAEQFF.

V and J are TRBV6-5 and TRBJ2-4, with 7 bases identical to TRBD1. Germline V gene sequence: CDR1 MNHEY, CDR2 SVGAGI. The V segment lost 3 bases and the J segment 3 bases; nucleotides outside the gene matches: 2. The CDR3 extends over 14 amino acids. CDR3 sequence (DNA): TGTGCCAGCAGTTATGACAGGGTCAAAAACATTCAGTACTTC. Its protein is CASSYDRVKNIQYF.

This clone showed up just once. V is TRBV7-9 and J is TRBJ2-3; the match to TRBD2 covers 16 bases. Trimming cost V 4 bases and J 7 bases; bases outside gene matches: 5. CDR1 is SEHNR, CDR2 FQNEAQ, per germline (reference sequence). The CDR3 runs to 16 residues. The CDR3 bases are TGTGCCAGCAGCTCTGGGACTAGCGGGGGGGCCTATACGCAGTATTTT. It codes for CASSSGTSGGAYTQYF.

This rearrangement joins TRBV15 to TRBJ2-5; TRBD2 might be the D (6 bases). The CDR3 length is 17 residues. Germline V lookup: CDR1 LNHNV, CDR2 YYDKDF (reference sequence). Trimming removed 0 bases at V and 2 bases at J, with 16 bases between. The DNA for the CDR3 is TGTGCCACCAGCAGAGATAAGAAGGGACTGACTCAAGAGACCCAGTACTTC. Encoded protein: CATSRDKKGLTQETQYF.

The chain employs TRBV19 and TRBJ1-5; 7 bases line up with TRBD1. Trimming took 9 bases from V and 1 from J; bases not matched to a gene: 12. Per germline, CDR1 LNHDA and CDR2 SQIVND (reference sequence). The CDR3 runs 16 residues. DNA of the CDR3: TGTGCCAGCCAGACCCTTCGACAGGGCAGCAATCAGCCCCAGCATTTT. This translates into CASQTLRQGSNQPQHF.

This rearrangement joins TRBV10-2 to TRBJ1-2; 8 positions agree with TRBD1. Trimming cost V 6 bases and J 7 bases; bases outside gene matches: 7. CDR1 and CDR2 from the germline V gene are WSHSY and SAAADI. This CDR3 spans 13 amino acids. The CDR3 here is CASRADREGGYTF. The CDR3 coding sequence is TGCGCCAGCAGGGCGGACAGGGAAGGTGGCTACACCTTC.

As regards this clone: Within the sample, other DNA sequences also encode this same CDR3. The V and J genes are TRBV10-3 and TRBJ1-1; D might be TRBD1 (6 bases). Trimming took 0 bases from V and 2 from J, leaving 7 bases between them. Germline values: CDR1 ENHRY, CDR2 SYGVKD. This CDR3 is built from 14 residues. The CDR3 region has the DNA TGTGCCATCAGTGAGTCAGGGGGAAACACTGAAGCTTTCTTT. It yields the protein CAISESGGNTEAFF.

In DNA form, the CDR3 reads TGTGCCAGCTCACCGCTACAGGGGGCCCTAGAACAGCCCCAGCATTTT. It encodes CASSPLQGALEQPQHF. The V gene is TRBV18, the J gene TRBJ1-5; 9 nucleotides match TRBD1. In germline, CDR1 is KGHSH, CDR2 LQKENI. This CDR3 comprises 16 residues. V shed 3 bases, J shed 7 bases, and the junction held 10 bases outside the gene matches.

V and J are TRBV4-1 and TRBJ1-1, with TRBD1 identical over 9 bases. The CDR3 consists of 14 residues. Germline V gene sequence: CDR1 MGHRA, CDR2 YSYEKL. The J segment lost 8 bases and the V segment lost 2 bases, leaving 6 bases of the junction unmatched. For the CDR3, the DNA is TGCGCCAGCAGCCAACCGGGACAGGGACTCGAAGCTTTCTTT. Translation gives CASSQPGQGLEAFF.

This chain joins TRBV7-6 and TRBJ2-7; TRBD2 aligns across 7 bases. Losses at the gene ends were 2 bases for V and 0 bases for J; bases not matched to a gene: 4. Germline CDR1 reads SGHVS; CDR2 reads FNYEAQ. The CDR3 runs 15 residues. CDR3 coding DNA: TGTGCCAGCAGCTTATCGGGCGGGAGCTCCTACGAGCAGTACTTC. Residues: CASSLSGGSSYEQYF.

This clone was seen a single time. This chain uses TRBV28 with TRBJ2-7; TRBD1 agrees at 8 bases. This CDR3 spans 15 amino acids. Trimming took 7 bases from V and 1 from J; bases not matched to a gene: 9. CDR1 is MDHEN and CDR2 is SYDVKM in the germline V gene. The CDR3 spells CASINDRGRSYEQYF. The CDR3, as DNA: TGTGCCAGCATTAACGACAGGGGAAGGTCCTACGAGCAGTACTTC.

This chain links TRBV14 with TRBJ1-3, with D possibly being TRBD1 (6 bases). Germline V lookup: CDR1 SGHDN, CDR2 FVKESK. The CDR3 has 16 amino acids. Deletions cut 5 bases from V and 1 base from J, with 15 bases between. The CDR3 nucleotides are TGTGCCAGCAGCTACTCCCACAGGGTATCTGGAAACACCATATATTTT. Translating it yields CASSYSHRVSGNTIYF.

Comment on this clone: Sequence at one end of the junction differs from germline and may be a read error. This rearrangement joins TRBV19 to TRBJ2-6, with D maybe TRBD1 (6 bases). This CDR3 contains 16 residues. CDR1 is LNHDA and CDR2 is SQIVND in the germline V gene (reference sequence). In DNA, the CDR3 is TGTGCCAGTAGTATATTAACAGGGTCTGGGGCCAACGGCCTGACTTTC. Translation gives CASSILTGSGANGLTF.

This clone was observed a few times. This chain connects TRBV5-1 to TRBJ1-6, with D uncertain. The germline V gene encodes CDR1 SGHRS and CDR2 YFSETQ. Trimming shortened V by 7 bases and J by 7 bases, and 9 bases separated the two germline ends. The CDR3 sequence is 12 residues long. The CDR3 sequence is CASRETNSPLHF. CDR3 nucleotide sequence: TGCGCCAGCCGTGAGACAAATTCACCCCTCCACTTT.

The CDR3 spells CASSVGVSGSYEQYF. CDR3 DNA sequence: TGTGCCAGCAGCGTAGGGGTTTCGGGCTCCTACGAGCAGTACTTC. The chain is built from TRBV9 and TRBJ2-7; D is uncertain. CDR1 is SGDLS and CDR2 is YYNGEE in the germline V gene. This CDR3 spans 15 amino acids. V dropped 0 bases and J dropped 0 bases, with 10 bases sitting between them. The full variable domain, its missing parts supplied by reference TRBV9 and TRBJ2-7, is DSGVTQTPKHLITATGQRVTLRCSPRSGDLSVYWYQQSLDQGLQFLIQYYNGEERAKGNILERFSAQQFPDLHSELNLSSLELGDSALYFCASSVGVSGSYEQYFGPGTRLTVT.

The rearrangement links TRBV7-2 to TRBJ1-4, with unresolved D. The CDR3 length is 14 residues. V lost 4 bases and J lost 4, with 10 bases in between. Germline-derived CDR1 and CDR2 are SGHTA and FQGNSA. The CDR3: CASSSRAFNEKLFF. The CDR3 DNA is TGTGCCAGCAGCTCGAGGGCTTTTAATGAAAAACTGTTTTTT.

The rearrangement joins TRBV7-2 to TRBJ2-3, with 14 bases aligning to TRBD2. CDR3 size: 18 residues. In germline, CDR1 is SGHTA, CDR2 FQGNSA. The J segment lost 0 bases and the V segment lost 5 bases, leaving 7 bases of the junction unmatched. CDR3 sequence: CASSPRLAGGSSTDTQYF. The CDR3 DNA is TGTGCCAGCAGCCCCCGACTAGCGGGAGGGTCTAGCACAGATACGCAGTATTTT. The variable domain in full, with the rest retrieved from reference TRBV7-2 and TRBJ2-3, is GAGVSQSPSNKVTEKGKDVELRCDPISGHTALYWYRQSLGQGLEFLIYFQGNSAPDKSGLPSDRFSAERTGGSVSTLTIQRTQQEDSAVYLCASSPRLAGGSSTDTQYFGPGTRLTVL.

The CDR3 DNA sequence: TGCGCCAGCAGCTTGGCCAGGGGGCGCACTGAAGCTTTCTTT. Amino acid sequence: CASSLARGRTEAFF. V is TRBV5-1 and J is TRBJ1-1; TRBD1 matches at 8 bases. Germline V gene sequence: CDR1 SGHRS, CDR2 YFSETQ. The ends lost 0 bases at V and 4 bases at J; junction bases unmatched: 2. The CDR3 has 14 residues.

This clone was detected once. This chain uses TRBV2 with TRBJ1-4; 9 bases agree with TRBD1. V was clipped by 6 bases and J by 3 bases; unmatched bases: 5. The V gene's germline CDR1 is SNHLY and CDR2 FYNNEI. The CDR3 is made up of 15 amino acids. The CDR3 DNA follows: TGTGCCAGCAGCCCGGACAGGGGTGCTAATGAAAAACTGTTTTTT. It is translated as CASSPDRGANEKLFF.

In this sample, this clone turned up once. The chain employs TRBV4-2 and TRBJ2-5, with TRBD2 identical over 9 bases. V lost 0 bases and J lost 1; bases outside the gene matches: 12. From germline, CDR1 is LGHNA and CDR2 YNFKEQ. The CDR3 has 19 residues. For the CDR3, the DNA is TGTGCCAGCAGCCAAGAATTATTAGCGGGAGTACCCCTCCAAGAGACCCAGTACTTC. This translates into CASSQELLAGVPLQETQYF.

This clone occurred a few times. For the CDR3, the DNA is TGTGCCAGCAGCAGCGGACAGGGGGTGATACAGACCCAGTACTTC. Amino acids: CASSSGQGVIQTQYF. The chain recombines TRBV28 with TRBJ2-5; 10 bases line up with TRBD1. There are 15 residues in the CDR3. V lost 6 bases to trimming and J lost 6 bases; unmatched junction nucleotides: 10. Per the germline V gene, CDR1 is MDHEN and CDR2 is SYDVKM. Looking up the rest from reference TRBV28 and TRBJ2-5 gives the full variable domain: DVKVTQSSRYLVKRTGEKVFLECVQDMDHENMFWYRQDPGLGLRLIYFSYDVKMKEKGDIPEGYSVSREKKERFSLILESASTNQTSMYLCASSSGQGVIQTQYFGPGTRLLVL.

The rearrangement uses TRBV4-3 and TRBJ1-2, with no clear D. The CDR3 totals 14 residues. Germline V gene sequence: CDR1 LGHNA, CDR2 YSLEER. Trimming took 1 base from V and 1 from J, leaving 7 bases between them. CDR3: CASSQGGSNYGYTF. DNA for the CDR3: TGCGCCAGCAGCCAAGGAGGGAGTAACTATGGCTACACCTTC.

The chain joins TRBV27 to TRBJ2-7; 13 bases fit TRBD2. V lost 5 bases and J lost 4; bases outside the gene matches: 5. The length of the CDR3 is 15 residues. In germline, CDR1 is MNHEY, CDR2 SMNVEV (reference sequence). CDR3 amino acids: CASSPLLAGGYEQYF. CDR3 coding DNA: TGTGCCAGCAGTCCCCTACTAGCGGGAGGGTACGAGCAGTACTTC.

The genes are TRBV7-2 and TRBJ1-2, with D hard to call. Trimming removed 1 base from V and 0 bases from J, with 18 bases in between. The CDR3 length is 18 residues. The germline CDR1 and CDR2 sequences are SGHTA and FQGNSA. In DNA form, the CDR3 reads TGTGCCAGCAGCTTAGGCTATAGTGGACTCCGAGCTAACTATGGCTACACCTTC. This translates into CASSLGYSGLRANYGYTF.

This clone was counted many times. The gene calls are TRBV5-4 and TRBJ1-1, with D perhaps TRBD1 (5 bases). This CDR3 spans 13 amino acids. V lost 5 bases, J lost 6 bases, and 14 bases lay in between. Germline assignment: CDR1 SGHNT and CDR2 YYREEE (reference sequence). CDR3 in DNA: TGTGCCAGCAGTCATAGACAGACAGCTGAAGCTTTCTTT. Its translation: CASSHRQTAEAFF.

The chain joins TRBV9 to TRBJ1-1; 7 positions match TRBD1. Unmatched junction bases numbered 4, after V lost 0 bases and J lost 5 bases. The CDR3 totals 14 residues. The germline CDR1 and CDR2 sequences are SGDLS and YYNGEE. The CDR3 protein is CASSVDYRGTEAFF. The CDR3 DNA is TGTGCCAGCAGCGTAGACTACAGGGGAACTGAAGCTTTCTTT.